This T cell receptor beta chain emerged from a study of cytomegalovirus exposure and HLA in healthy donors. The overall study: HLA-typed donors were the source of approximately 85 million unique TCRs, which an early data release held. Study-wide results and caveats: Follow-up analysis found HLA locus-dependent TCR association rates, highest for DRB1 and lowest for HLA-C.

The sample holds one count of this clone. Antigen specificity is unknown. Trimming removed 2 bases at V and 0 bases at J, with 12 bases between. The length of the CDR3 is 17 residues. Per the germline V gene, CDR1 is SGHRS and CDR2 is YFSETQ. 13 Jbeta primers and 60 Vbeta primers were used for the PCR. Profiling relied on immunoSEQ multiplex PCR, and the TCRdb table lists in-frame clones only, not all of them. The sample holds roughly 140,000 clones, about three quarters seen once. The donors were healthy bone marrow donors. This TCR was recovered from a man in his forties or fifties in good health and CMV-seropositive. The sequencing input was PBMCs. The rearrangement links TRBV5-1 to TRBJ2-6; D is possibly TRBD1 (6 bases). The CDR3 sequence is CASSLRTASSGANVLTF. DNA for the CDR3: TGCGCCAGCAGCTTAAGGACAGCGAGCTCTGGGGCCAACGTCCTGACTTTC.